This T cell receptor beta chain was documented in a study of T-cell reconstitution after alpha-beta-depleted transplantation in children. Regarding the study as a whole: The origin of high day-60 TCRbeta diversity in some patients lay in surviving recipient T cells and thymic progenitors. The authors attributed T-cell counts and diversity one year after transplant mostly to newly produced T cells. Two months or so post-transplant, alpha-beta T cells reportedly derived from several hundred expanded graft clones.

CDR1 and CDR2 (germline): DFQATT, SNEGSKA (reference sequence). Trimming removed 3 bases from V and 3 bases from J, with 11 bases in between. The length of the CDR3 is 13 residues. Unique molecular identifiers were used to barcode this TCRbeta library. TCRdb fed the PCR reads into MiXCR, producing one record per CDR3 protein. The table includes some 140,000 distinct CDR3 sequences, 9.5% to 10% detected once. This clonotype was counted a few times. Its antigen is not known. The sequence derives from a girl less than two years old who had a stem cell transplant for combined immunodeficiency, so the T cells may come from the graft donor. Specimen: PBMCs, mostly from graft donor cells, collected 180 days after TCRalphabeta/CD19-depleted stem cell transplant. V is TRBV20-1 and J is TRBJ1-1; D remains ambiguous. The CDR3 region has the DNA TGCAGTGCTAGCACGGGGTTTGACACTGAAGCTTTCTTT. The encoded protein is CSASTGFDTEAFF.